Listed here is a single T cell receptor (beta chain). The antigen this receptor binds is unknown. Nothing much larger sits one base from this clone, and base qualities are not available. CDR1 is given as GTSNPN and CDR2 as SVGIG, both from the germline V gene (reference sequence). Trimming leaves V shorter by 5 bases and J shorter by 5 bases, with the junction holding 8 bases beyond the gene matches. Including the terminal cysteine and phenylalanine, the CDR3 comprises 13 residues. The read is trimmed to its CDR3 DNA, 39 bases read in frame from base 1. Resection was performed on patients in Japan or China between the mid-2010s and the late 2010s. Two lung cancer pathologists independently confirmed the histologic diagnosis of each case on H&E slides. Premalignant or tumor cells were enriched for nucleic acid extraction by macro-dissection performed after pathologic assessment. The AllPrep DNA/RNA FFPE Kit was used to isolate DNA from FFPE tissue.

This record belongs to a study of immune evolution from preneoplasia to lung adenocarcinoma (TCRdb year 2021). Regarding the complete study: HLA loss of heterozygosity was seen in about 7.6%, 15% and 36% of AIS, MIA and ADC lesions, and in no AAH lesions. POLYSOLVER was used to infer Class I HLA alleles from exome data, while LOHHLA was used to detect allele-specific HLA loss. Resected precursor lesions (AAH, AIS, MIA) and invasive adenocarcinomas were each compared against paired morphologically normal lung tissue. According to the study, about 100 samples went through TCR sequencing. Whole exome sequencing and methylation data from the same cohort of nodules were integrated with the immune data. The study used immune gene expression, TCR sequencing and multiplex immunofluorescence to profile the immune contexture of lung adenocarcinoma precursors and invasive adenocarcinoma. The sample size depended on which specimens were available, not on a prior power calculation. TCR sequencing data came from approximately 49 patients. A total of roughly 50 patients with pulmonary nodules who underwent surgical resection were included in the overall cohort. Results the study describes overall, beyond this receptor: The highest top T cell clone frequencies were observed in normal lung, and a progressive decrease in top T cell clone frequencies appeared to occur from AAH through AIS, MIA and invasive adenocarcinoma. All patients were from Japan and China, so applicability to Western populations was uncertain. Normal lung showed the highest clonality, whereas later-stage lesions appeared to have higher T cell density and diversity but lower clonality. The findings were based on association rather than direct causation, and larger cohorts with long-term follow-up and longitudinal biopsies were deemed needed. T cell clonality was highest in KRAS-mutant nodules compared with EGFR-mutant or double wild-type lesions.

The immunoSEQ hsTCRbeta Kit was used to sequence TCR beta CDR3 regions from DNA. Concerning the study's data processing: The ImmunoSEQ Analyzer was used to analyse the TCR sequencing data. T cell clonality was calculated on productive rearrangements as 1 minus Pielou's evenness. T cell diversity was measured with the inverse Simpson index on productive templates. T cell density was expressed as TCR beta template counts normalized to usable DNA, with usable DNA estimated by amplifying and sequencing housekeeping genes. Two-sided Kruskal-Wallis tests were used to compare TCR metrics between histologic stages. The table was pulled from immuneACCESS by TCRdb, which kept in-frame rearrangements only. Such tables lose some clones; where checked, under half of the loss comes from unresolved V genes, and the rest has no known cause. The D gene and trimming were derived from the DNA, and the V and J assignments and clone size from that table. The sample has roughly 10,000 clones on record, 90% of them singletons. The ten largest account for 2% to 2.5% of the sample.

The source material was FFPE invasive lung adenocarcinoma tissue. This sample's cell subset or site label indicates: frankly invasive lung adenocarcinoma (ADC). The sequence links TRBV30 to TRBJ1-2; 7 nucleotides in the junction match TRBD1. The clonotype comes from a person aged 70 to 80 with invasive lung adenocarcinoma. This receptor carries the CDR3 CAWYAGRGYGYTF. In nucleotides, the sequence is TGTGCCTGGTATGCGGGCAGGGGGTATGGCTACACCTTC.